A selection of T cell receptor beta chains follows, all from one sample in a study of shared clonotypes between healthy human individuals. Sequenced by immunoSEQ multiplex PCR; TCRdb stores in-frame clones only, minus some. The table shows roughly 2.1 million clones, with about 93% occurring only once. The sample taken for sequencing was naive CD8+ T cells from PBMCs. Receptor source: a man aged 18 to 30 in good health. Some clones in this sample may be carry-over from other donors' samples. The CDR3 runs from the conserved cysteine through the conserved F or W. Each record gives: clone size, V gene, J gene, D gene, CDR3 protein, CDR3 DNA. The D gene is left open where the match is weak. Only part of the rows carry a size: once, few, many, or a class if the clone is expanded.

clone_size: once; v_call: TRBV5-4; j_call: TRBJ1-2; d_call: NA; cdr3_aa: CASSRGVLANYGYTF; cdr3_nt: TGTGCCAGCAGCCGGGGTGTTCTTGCTAACTATGGCTACACCTTC
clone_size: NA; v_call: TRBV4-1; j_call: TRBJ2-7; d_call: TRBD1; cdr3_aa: CASSQWGQGAYEQYF; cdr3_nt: TGCGCCAGCAGCCAATGGGGACAGGGGGCATACGAGCAGTACTTC
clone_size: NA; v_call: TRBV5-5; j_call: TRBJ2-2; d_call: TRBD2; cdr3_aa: CASSLELAGGPVGELFF; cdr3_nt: TGTGCCAGCAGCTTAGAACTAGCGGGAGGGCCTGTCGGGGAGCTGTTTTTT
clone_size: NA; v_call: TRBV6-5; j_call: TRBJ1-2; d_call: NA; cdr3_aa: CASSFTRSYGYTF; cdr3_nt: TGTGCCAGCAGTTTTACACGAAGCTATGGCTACACCTTC
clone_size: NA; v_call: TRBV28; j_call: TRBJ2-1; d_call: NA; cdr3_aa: CASRTRDIFYNEQFF; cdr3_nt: TGTGCCAGCCGCACCCGGGACATATTCTACAATGAGCAGTTCTTC
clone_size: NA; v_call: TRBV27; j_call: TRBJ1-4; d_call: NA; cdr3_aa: CASSLTMRLEKLFF; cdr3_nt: TGTGCCAGCAGTTTGACCATGCGTTTGGAAAAACTGTTTTTT
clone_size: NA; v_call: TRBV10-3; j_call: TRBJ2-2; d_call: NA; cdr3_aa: CAISDSIGELFF; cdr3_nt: TGTGCCATCAGTGACTCAATCGGGGAGCTGTTTTTT
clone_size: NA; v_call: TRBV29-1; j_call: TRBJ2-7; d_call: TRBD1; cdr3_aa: CSVETRGHYEQYF; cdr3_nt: TGCAGCGTTGAGACCAGGGGGCACTACGAGCAGTACTTC
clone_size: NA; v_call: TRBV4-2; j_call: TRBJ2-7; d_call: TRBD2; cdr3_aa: CASSLTLTSGRPYEQYF; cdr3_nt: TGTGCCAGCAGCCTCACCCTGACTAGCGGGAGACCCTACGAGCAGTACTTC
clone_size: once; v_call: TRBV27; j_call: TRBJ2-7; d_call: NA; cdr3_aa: CASSLFPGMSSYEQYF; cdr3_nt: TGTGCCAGCAGTTTATTTCCGGGGATGAGCTCCTACGAGCAGTACTTC
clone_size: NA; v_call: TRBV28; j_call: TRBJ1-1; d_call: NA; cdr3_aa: CASSFPLREESTEAFF; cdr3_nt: TGTGCCAGCAGTTTCCCCCTCCGGGAGGAGAGCACTGAAGCTTTCTTT